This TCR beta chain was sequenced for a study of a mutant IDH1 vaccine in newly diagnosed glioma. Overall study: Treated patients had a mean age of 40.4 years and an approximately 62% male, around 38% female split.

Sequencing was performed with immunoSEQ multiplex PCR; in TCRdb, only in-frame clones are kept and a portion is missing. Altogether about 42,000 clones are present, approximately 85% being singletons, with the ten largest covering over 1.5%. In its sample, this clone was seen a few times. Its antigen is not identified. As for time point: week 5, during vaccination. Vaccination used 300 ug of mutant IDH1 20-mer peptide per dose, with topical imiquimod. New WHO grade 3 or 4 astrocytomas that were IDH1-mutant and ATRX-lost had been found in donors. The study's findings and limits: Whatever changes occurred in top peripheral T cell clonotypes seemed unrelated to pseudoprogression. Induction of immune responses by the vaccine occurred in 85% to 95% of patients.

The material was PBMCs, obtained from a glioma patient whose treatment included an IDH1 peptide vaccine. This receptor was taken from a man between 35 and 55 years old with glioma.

CDR3 in amino acids: CASSLHGREHQPQHF. CDR3 DNA: TGTGCCAGCAGTTTACACGGCAGGGAGCATCAGCCCCAGCATTTT. V gene TRBV28 combines with J gene TRBJ1-5; TRBD1 might be the D (5 bases). Germline assignment: CDR1 MDHEN and CDR2 SYDVKM. This CDR3 has 15 amino acids. Between the trimmed V and J ends, which lost 2 bases and 5 bases, there was a span of 13 bases.